This T cell receptor (beta chain) was recorded in a study of OX40 agonist ivuxolimab in advanced cancers. Whole-study results and caveats: Both CD4+ and CD8+ T cell populations in blood had undergone clonal expansion by week 6 at 0.1 to 3.0 mg/kg.

Data came from immunoSEQ multiplex PCR; TCRdb stores just in-frame clones and leaves some out. Found here are about 32,000 clones, roughly 90% of them singletons; the top ten hold roughly three fifths. Comments on this clone: Its antigen remains unidentified.

Germline V gene lookup returns CDR1 SEHNR and CDR2 FQNEAQ (reference sequence). V dropped 1 base and J dropped 5 bases, with 6 bases sitting between them. This CDR3 has 12 residues. This material consisted of CD4+ or CD8+ T cells sorted from blood, taken in a trial of the OX40 agonist ivuxolimab. V and J are TRBV7-9 and TRBJ2-7, with a weak D call TRBD2 (5 bases). The receptor comes from an adult with an advanced solid tumor such as melanoma, head and neck, liver or kidney cancer. CDR3 protein: CASSLGADEQYF. The CDR3 coding sequence is TGTGCCAGCAGCTTAGGAGCGGACGAGCAGTACTTC.